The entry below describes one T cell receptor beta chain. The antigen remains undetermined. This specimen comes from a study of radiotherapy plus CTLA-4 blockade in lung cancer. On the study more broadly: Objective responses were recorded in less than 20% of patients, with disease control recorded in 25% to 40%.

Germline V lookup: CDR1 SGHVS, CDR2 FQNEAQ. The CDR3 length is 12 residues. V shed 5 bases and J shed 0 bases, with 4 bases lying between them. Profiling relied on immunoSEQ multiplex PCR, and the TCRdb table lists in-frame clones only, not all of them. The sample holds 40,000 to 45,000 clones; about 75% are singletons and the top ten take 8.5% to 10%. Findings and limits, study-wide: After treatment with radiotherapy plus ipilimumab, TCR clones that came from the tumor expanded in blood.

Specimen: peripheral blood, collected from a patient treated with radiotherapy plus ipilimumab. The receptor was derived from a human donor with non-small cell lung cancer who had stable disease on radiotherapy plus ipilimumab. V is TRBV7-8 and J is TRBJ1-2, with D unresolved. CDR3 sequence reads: CASSAANYGYTF. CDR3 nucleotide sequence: TGTGCCAGCAGCGCAGCTAACTATGGCTACACCTTC.